Below, one T cell receptor (beta chain) is given with its context. The data were taken from a study of control samples from healthy donors and cancer patients. Sequenced by immunoSEQ multiplex PCR; TCRdb stores in-frame clones only, minus some. This sample yields approximately 100,000 clones, of which roughly 88% are seen a single time; 13% to 15% belongs to the top ten. Germline assignment: CDR1 LNHDA and CDR2 SQIVND (reference sequence). Trimming removed 5 bases at V and 4 bases at J, with 11 bases between. The CDR3 runs to 13 residues. The receptor comes from a man between 25 and 39 years old in good health. The rearrangement uses TRBV19 and TRBJ1-1; perhaps TRBD1 as D (6 bases). The material sequenced was blood. CDR3 DNA sequence: TGTGCCAGTAGTCAGGGGACTCTCACTGAAGCTTTCTTT. It codes for CASSQGTLTEAFF.